The clone carrying this T cell receptor (beta chain) was detected only a few times. The data were obtained in a study of shared T cell receptors in the human thymus. Germline loops: CDR1 KGHSH, CDR2 LQKENI. Trimming shortened V by 6 bases and J by 8 bases, and 16 bases separated the two germline ends. This CDR3 has 14 residues. Assay: immunoSEQ multiplex PCR; the TCRdb copy retains only in-frame clones and omits some. Among roughly 660,000 clones, roughly 88% were seen once, and the ten largest hold approximately 0.011%. This sample was also put to use in a study of human thymus T cells. That paper notes: Unrelated individuals had highly overlapping thymic repertoires, as reported in related research.

V usage is TRBV18 and J usage is TRBJ1-4; D might be TRBD1 (6 bases). This clonotype was obtained from a boy younger than two with a congenital heart defect. The source material was thymocytes. The CDR3 reads CASSPQAGDEKLFF. In nucleotides, the CDR3 is TGTGCCAGCTCCCCCCAGGCAGGGGACGAAAAACTGTTTTTT.